This T cell receptor beta chain was sequenced in a study of metastatic and nonmetastatic thyroid tumors. Study outcomes and limitations: Reportedly, malignant thyroid tumors had significantly higher TCR beta diversity than benign nodules, in blood and tumor.

The entire patient cohort was treatment-naive prior to thyroid surgery. The sample holds a few counts of this clone. Its antigen is unidentified. TCRdb reassembled clones from the PCR reads with MiXCR. The data contain 4,000 to 4,500 clones, roughly 33% of them singletons. This CDR3 spans 15 amino acids. Germline V gene lookup returns CDR1 SGHTA and CDR2 FQGTGA. Trimming took 2 bases from V and 7 from J; bases not matched to a gene: 5. The chain recombines TRBV7-3 with TRBJ2-1, with 10 bases identical to TRBD2. Sequenced input: adjacent normal tissue. The sequence came from a male donor with papillary thyroid cancer or a benign thyroid nodule (not recorded which). Some clones in this sample may be carry-over from other donors' samples. This CDR3 is CASSLLAGDGNEQFF. CDR3 nucleotides: TGTGCCAGCAGCTTACTAGCGGGAGATGGAAATGAGCAGTTCTTC.